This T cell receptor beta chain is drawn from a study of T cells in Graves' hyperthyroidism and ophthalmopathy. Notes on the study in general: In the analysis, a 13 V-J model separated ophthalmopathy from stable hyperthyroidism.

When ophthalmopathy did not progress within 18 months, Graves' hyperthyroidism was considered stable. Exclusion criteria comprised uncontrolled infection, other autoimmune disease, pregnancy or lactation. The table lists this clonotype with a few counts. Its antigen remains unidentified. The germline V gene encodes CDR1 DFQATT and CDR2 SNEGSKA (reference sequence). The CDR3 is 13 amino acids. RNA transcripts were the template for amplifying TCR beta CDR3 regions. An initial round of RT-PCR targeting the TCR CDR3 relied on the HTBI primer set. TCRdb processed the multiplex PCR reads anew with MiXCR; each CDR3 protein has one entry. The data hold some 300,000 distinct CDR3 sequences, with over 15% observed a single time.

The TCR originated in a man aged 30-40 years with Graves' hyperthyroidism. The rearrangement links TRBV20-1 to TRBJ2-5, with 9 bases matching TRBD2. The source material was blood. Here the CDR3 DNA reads TGCAGCGGGATAGCGGGGGCTCAAGAGACCCAGTACTTC. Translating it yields CSGIAGAQETQYF.